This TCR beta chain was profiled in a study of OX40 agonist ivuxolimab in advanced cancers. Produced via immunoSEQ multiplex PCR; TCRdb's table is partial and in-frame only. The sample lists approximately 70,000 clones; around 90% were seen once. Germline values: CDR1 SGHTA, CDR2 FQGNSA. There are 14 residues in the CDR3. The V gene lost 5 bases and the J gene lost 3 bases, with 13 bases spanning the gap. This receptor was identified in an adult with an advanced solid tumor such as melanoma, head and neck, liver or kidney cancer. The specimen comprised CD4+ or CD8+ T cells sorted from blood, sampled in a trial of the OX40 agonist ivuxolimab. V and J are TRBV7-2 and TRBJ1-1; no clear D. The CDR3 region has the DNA TGTGCCAGCAGCCCCTGGGCACCCTACACTGAAGCTTTCTTT. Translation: CASSPWAPYTEAFF.